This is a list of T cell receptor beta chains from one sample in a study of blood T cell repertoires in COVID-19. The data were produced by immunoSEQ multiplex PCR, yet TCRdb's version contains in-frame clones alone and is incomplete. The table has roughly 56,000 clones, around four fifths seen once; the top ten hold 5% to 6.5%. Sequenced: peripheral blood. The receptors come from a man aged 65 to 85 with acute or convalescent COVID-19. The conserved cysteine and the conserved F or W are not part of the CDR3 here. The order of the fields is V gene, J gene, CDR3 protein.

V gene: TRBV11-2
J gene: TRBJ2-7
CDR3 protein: ASSNRLAGGYEQY

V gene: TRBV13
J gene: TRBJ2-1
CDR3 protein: ASSLGSGVGEQF

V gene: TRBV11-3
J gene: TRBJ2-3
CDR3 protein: ASSPGTGGFTDTQY

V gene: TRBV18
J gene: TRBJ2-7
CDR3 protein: ASSPRTGDYEQY

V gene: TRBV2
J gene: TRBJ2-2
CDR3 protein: ASIIGQPNTGELF

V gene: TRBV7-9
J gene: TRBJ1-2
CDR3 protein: ASTTSRPTGIGGYT

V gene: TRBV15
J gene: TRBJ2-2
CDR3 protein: ATSRDRRQGAIMNTGELF

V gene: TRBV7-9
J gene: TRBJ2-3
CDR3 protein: ASSPQLGGEITDTQY

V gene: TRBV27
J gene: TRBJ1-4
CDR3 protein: ASSSTGSRRTNEKLF

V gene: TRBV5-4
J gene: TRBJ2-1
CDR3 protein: ASSLDRGYNEQF

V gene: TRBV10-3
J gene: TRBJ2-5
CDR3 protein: ATSWAETQY

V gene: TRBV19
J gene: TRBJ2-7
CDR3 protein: ASRLGGKSHYEQY

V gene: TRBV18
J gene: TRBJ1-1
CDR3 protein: ASSPTTELNTEAF

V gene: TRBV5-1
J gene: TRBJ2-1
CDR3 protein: ASSLGDRGSYNEQF

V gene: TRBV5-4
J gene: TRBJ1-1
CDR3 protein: ASRLQGAYTEAF

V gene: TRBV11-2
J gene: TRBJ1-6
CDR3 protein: ASSLERDLNSPLH

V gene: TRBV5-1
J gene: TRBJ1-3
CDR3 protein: ASSLGDTSGNTIY

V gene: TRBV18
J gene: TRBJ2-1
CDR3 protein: ASSPYAGGASSYNEQF

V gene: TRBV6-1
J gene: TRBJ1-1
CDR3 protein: ASSEPGTGDPEAF

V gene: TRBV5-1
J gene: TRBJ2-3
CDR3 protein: ASSLGATSGTRTDTQY

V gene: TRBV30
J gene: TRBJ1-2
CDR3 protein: AWSPRQEANYGYT

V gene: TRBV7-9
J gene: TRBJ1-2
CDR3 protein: ASSFTGAYGYT

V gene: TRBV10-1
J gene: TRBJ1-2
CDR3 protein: ASSDAQGPWYGYT

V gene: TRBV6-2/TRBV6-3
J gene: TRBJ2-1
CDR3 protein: ASSYGTDYNEQF

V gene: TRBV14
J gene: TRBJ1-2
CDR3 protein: ASSQEWNSYN

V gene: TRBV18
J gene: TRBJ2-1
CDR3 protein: ASSPRGSGVYNEQF

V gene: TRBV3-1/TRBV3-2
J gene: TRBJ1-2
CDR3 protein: ASSQRVQGYGYT

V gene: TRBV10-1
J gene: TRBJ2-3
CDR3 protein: ASSLGLAGGSDTQY

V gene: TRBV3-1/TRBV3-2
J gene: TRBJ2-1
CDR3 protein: ASSPRLAGASYNEQF

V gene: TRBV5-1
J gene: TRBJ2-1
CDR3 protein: ASNSAGQGEEQF

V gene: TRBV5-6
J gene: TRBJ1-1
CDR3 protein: ASSYGGALNTEAF

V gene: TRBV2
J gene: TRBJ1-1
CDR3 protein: ASLQGGWSEAF

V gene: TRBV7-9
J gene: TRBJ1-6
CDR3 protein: ASSLEGNSPLH

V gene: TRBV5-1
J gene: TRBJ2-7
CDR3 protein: ASRPGTYSYEQY

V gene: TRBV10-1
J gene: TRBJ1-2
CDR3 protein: ASSRDTDYGYT

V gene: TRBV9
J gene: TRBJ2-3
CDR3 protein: ASSVTSGGAGTQY

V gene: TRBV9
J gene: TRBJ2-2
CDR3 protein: ASSVGLAGGPLDTGELF

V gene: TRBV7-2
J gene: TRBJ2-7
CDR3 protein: ASSPGGTGNVEQY

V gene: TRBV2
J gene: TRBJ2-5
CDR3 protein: ASTPQGTQETQY

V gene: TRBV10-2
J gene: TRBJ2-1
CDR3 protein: ASNEQGAAYNEQF

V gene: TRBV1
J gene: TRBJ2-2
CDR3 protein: TSSQDGGLATGELF

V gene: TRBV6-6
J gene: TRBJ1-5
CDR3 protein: ASDGQAAGQPQH

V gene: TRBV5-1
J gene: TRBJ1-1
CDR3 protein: ASSLWGRTAAF

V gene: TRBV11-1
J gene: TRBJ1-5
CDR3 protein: ASSPGKGRPQH

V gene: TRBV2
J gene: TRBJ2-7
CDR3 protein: ASSRSGGYSSYEQY

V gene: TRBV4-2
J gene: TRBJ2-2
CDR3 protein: ASSQGEDYHTGELF